What follows are 14 T cell receptor beta chains derived from one specimen sequenced in a study of T cell responses to AZD1222 COVID-19 vaccine. Method: immunoSEQ multiplex PCR; TCRdb's copy keeps in-frame clones and lacks some. The repertoire holds 150,000 to 200,000 clones, roughly 92% seen once, with approximately 2.2% in the top ten. This sample comprised peripheral blood, obtained on day 0 of AZD1222 vaccination. Every receptor here comes from an adult in good health.

The V and J genes are TRBV19 and TRBJ1-1; no reliable D call. The CDR3 is 13 residues long. V was trimmed by 2 bases and J by 1 base, leaving 5 bases between them. Per germline, CDR1 LNHDA and CDR2 SQIVND (reference sequence). In DNA form, the CDR3 reads TGTGCCAGTAGTATACGCGGGAACACTGAAGCTTTCTTT. Translating it yields CASSIRGNTEAFF.

The chain is built from TRBV27 and TRBJ2-5; D possibly corresponds to TRBD2 (6 bases). Per the germline V gene, CDR1 is MNHEY and CDR2 is SMNVEV (reference sequence). The CDR3 runs 15 residues. Trimming shortened V by 6 bases and J by 4 bases, and 18 bases separated the two germline ends. This CDR3 is CASRASGVVRETQYF. As DNA, the CDR3 is TGTGCCAGCAGGGCCTCGGGGGTAGTCCGAGAGACCCAGTACTTC.

The rearrangement joins TRBV27 to TRBJ2-1, with 7 bases fitting TRBD1. The CDR3 extends over 14 amino acids. V lost 5 bases to trimming and J lost 3 bases; unmatched junction nucleotides: 4. Germline V CDR1 and CDR2: MNHEY, SMNVEV (reference sequence). The CDR3 spells CASSNPGGYNEQFF. CDR3 coding DNA: TGTGCCAGCAGTAATCCAGGGGGCTACAATGAGCAGTTCTTC.

This chain links TRBV5-4 with TRBJ1-6; D gene unclear. The V gene lost 5 bases and the J gene lost 8 bases, with 8 bases spanning the gap. CDR3 length equals 12 residues. The germline CDR1 and CDR2 sequences are SGHNT and YYREEE (reference sequence). Written as DNA, the CDR3 is TGTGCCAGCAGAAAGGGAGATTCACCCCTCCACTTT. Protein product: CASRKGDSPLHF.

The chain couples TRBV6-5 to TRBJ2-4; D is unresolved. Germline V gene lookup returns CDR1 MNHEY and CDR2 SVGAGI. The CDR3 sequence is 13 residues long. V lost 0 bases, J lost 9 bases, and 9 bases lay in between. CDR3 in amino acids: CASSYSPLTIQYF. The CDR3 DNA follows: TGTGCCAGCAGTTACTCGCCTTTGACCATTCAGTACTTC.

The rearrangement uses TRBV7-4 and TRBJ2-1, with 8 bases fitting TRBD2. Germline V CDR1 and CDR2: SGHVT, SQSDAQ. This CDR3 contains 19 residues. The V gene end was trimmed by 4 bases and the J gene end by 8 bases; junction bases not matched to a gene: 22. The CDR3 region has the DNA TGTGCCAGCAGCTCCTCAGATATGAGGCGGGGGGCCGGAAAATATGAGCAGTTCTTC. It is translated as CASSSSDMRRGAGKYEQFF.

The chain is built from TRBV2 and TRBJ1-5; 7 bases line up with TRBD1. The germline V gene has CDR1 SNHLY and CDR2 FYNNEI. With V trimmed by 10 bases and J by 7 bases, 10 bases remained unmatched. CDR3 length: 13 amino acids. CDR3 protein: CATNRGREQPQHF. CDR3 nucleotide sequence: TGTGCCACCAATAGGGGGCGCGAGCAGCCCCAGCATTTT. The entire variable domain, with the rest obtained from reference TRBV2 and TRBJ1-5, is as follows: EPEVTQTPSHQVTQMGQEVILRCVPISNHLYFYWYRQILGQKVEFLVSFYNNEISEKSEIFDDQFSVERPDGSNFTLKIRSTKLEDSAMYFCATNRGREQPQHFGDGTRLSIL.

The CDR3 loop is CASSLRLAGGGDTQYF. DNA of the CDR3: TGTGCCAGCAGCTTACGGCTAGCGGGGGGCGGTGATACGCAGTATTTT. This chain links TRBV7-2 with TRBJ2-3; 11 bases match TRBD2. V shed 2 bases and J 6 bases; nucleotides not matched to a gene: 7. CDR3 length: 16 amino acids. Germline V gene data show CDR1 as SGHTA and CDR2 as FQGNSA. The entire variable domain, with the rest obtained from reference TRBV7-2 and TRBJ2-3, is as follows: GAGVSQSPSNKVTEKGKDVELRCDPISGHTALYWYRQSLGQGLEFLIYFQGNSAPDKSGLPSDRFSAERTGGSVSTLTIQRTQQEDSAVYLCASSLRLAGGGDTQYFGPGTRLTVL.

The rearrangement uses TRBV7-9 and TRBJ2-7; TRBD1 is a possible D gene (6 bases). CDR1 is SEHNR, CDR2 FQNEAQ, per germline (reference sequence). The CDR3 runs 15 residues. Trimming removed 1 base from V and 3 bases from J, with 13 bases in between. The CDR3 nucleotides are TGTGCCAGCAGCTTAGACCAGGGGTGGGTCTACGAGCAGTACTTC. Translated: CASSLDQGWVYEQYF.

The V gene is TRBV10-3, the J gene TRBJ2-7, with 8 nucleotides matching TRBD1. From germline, CDR1 is ENHRY and CDR2 SYGVKD. CDR3 size: 14 residues. Trimming at V came to 8 bases and at J to 0 bases, leaving 6 bases not matched to a gene. The CDR3 is CAIRPGQDSYEQYF. The CDR3 DNA follows: TGTGCCATCCGTCCGGGACAGGACTCCTACGAGCAGTACTTC.

In its sample, this clone was seen once. The chain recombines TRBV19 with TRBJ1-1; D is possibly TRBD1 (5 bases). Germline CDR1 and CDR2: LNHDA and SQIVND (reference sequence). V shed 7 bases and J shed 5 bases, with 14 bases lying between them. This CDR3 is built from 13 residues. CDR3 DNA: TGTGCCAGTATCGACCTGGGGGGGACTGAAGCTTTCTTT. Its protein is CASIDLGGTEAFF.

The CDR3: CAISEERLYQETQYF. The CDR3, as DNA: TGTGCCATCAGTGAAGAGCGGCTGTACCAAGAGACCCAGTACTTC. This rearrangement joins TRBV10-3 to TRBJ2-5; possibly TRBD2 for D (5 bases). Trimming pared 3 bases from V and 0 bases from J, leaving 11 bases between. CDR1 is ENHRY and CDR2 is SYGVKD in the germline V gene. This CDR3 contains 15 residues.

This rearrangement joins TRBV27 to TRBJ1-4, with 7 bases lining up with TRBD1. With V trimmed by 5 bases and J by 8 bases, 8 bases remained unmatched. The CDR3 loop spans 14 amino acids. Germline V CDR1 and CDR2: MNHEY, SMNVEV (reference sequence). This CDR3 is CASSGWDSGEKLFF. CDR3 nucleotides: TGTGCCAGCAGTGGTTGGGACAGCGGGGAAAAACTGTTTTTT.

This clone was observed once. The gene calls are TRBV19 and TRBJ2-7, with 8 nucleotides matching TRBD1. Trimming at V came to 5 bases and at J to 5 bases, leaving 14 bases not matched to a gene. The CDR3 has 16 residues. CDR1 LNHDA and CDR2 SQIVND come from the germline V gene (reference sequence). The CDR3: CASSEDRGQGADEQYF. The CDR3 DNA reads TGTGCCAGTAGTGAGGACCGAGGGCAGGGGGCCGACGAGCAGTACTTC.